This record looks at one TCR beta chain sequence and its context. The target of this receptor is not known. One base away there is no much larger clone; base qualities are not given. The data derive from a study of vaccination and CD4 T cells after COVID-19 (dated by TCRdb to between 2022 and 2023). Regarding the complete study: The convalescent cohort included six males and four females, with two Hispanic individuals, seven Caucasians, two Asians and one multiracial person. The time from the second vaccine dose to post-vaccine blood sampling had a median of approximately 72 days and ranged from roughly 13 to 241 days. The cultures were stimulated with overlapping spike peptide pools from SARS-CoV-2 and from the common cold coronaviruses HCoV-NL63, HCoV-OC43 and HCoV-229E. Post-COVID blood samples from convalescent patients were collected a median of around 110 days after diagnosis, with a range of about 35 to 161 days. In an earlier paper using these donors, memory CD4+ T cell crossreactivity between SARS-CoV-2 and common cold coronavirus spike proteins was assessed at the TCR clonotype level. Two doses of either the Pfizer-BioNTech BNT162b2 vaccine (n=8) or the Moderna mRNA-1273 vaccine (n=2) were administered to participants. In ten to eleven COVID-19 convalescent patients and 4 infection-naive healthy vaccine recipients, the spike-specific CD4+ TCR repertoire before mRNA vaccination was compared with the repertoire after mRNA vaccination. Control cultures used a CEFX viral epitope pool as positive control, an HIV-1 Nef peptide pool as negative control, or no peptide.

Here is what the overall study found, with its caveats: Nearly all vaccine-specific clones in convalescent patients (304 of 307) were mono-reactive for SARS-CoV-2 spike rather than cross-reactive with common cold coronaviruses. The study included relatively few convalescent patients and did not analyze early timepoints after natural infection. Among the post-vaccine SARS-CoV-2-reactive clones in convalescent patients, a median about 89% showed up only after vaccination, which suggests vaccine-specific priming. The median count of SARS-CoV-2-reactive clonotypes went up from 20 to 25 after infection to 30 to 40 after vaccination, although the change was not significant.

The label giving this sample's treatment or condition can be read as: roughly nine-day PBMC culture with coronavirus spike peptide pools or control peptides (ViraFEST assay). CD4+ T cells from unexposed donors were collected before the COVID-19 pandemic (2011-2018). To expand antigen-specific T cells with peptide pools and then pick out the expanded clonotypes through TCR sequencing, the study relied on the ViraFEST assay. Each well held 2.2 million or so PBMCs cultured with approximately 10 ug/ml peptide pools in IMDM containing roughly 5% human AB serum and roughly 9.3 IU/ml IL-2. Half of the culture medium was replaced with fresh IL-2-containing medium on days 3 and 7. CD4+ T cells were isolated after 10 days of culture through negative selection using the EasySep CD4+ T cell isolation kit. Unexposed donor CD4+ T cells were tested for reactivity to SARS-CoV-2 S and N and four common cold coronavirus spike pools, as cell number allowed. Ficoll-Paque Plus gradient centrifugation was used to isolate PBMCs from whole blood, and the isolated PBMCs were then either used fresh or cryopreserved at -140C. Each culture condition was generally run in triplicate wells. Leukapheresis product for the unexposed donors was bought commercially.

Library construction relied on PCR. At the Johns Hopkins FTIC core, DNA from the cultured CD4+ T cells underwent TCR sequencing with the Oncomine TCR Beta short-read assay. The QIAamp micro DNA kit was used to extract genomic DNA from the cultured CD4+ T cells. Oncomine TCR Beta libraries from cultured CD4+ T cells were pooled with unique dual indexes and sequenced on an Illumina iSeq 100. As for the original processing: Non-productive sequences were removed, and CDR3s that did not start with C, did not end with F or W, or were shorter than 7 amino acids were discarded. Antigen-specific clonotypes were identified with the MANAFEST web application by comparing peptide-stimulated wells with reference and other culture wells. Positive clones required FDR below 0.05, an odds ratio above 5, and productive frequency above 0.1% in at least two of three replicate wells. Cross-reactive clonotypes were defined as significantly expanded in both SARS-CoV-2 spike wells and at least one common cold coronavirus spike condition. Levenshtein distances (stringdist) and unrooted phylogenetic trees (ape) in R version 3.6.1 were used to assess CDR3 homology. The public reads were run again by TCRdb, first through fastp at Q25 and then through MiXCR, and only productive beta chains were kept. Rows with one shared CDR3 protein collapse into an entry with the most common genes and DNA. TCRdb's processing, not the study's, gives the V and J calls here. For this sample there are roughly 10,000 distinct CDR3 sequences; less than 55% appear just once. The ten largest account for roughly 12% of the sample.

The TCR sequence derives from a human donor in good health. The sample was CD4+ T cells from blood, cultured in vitro.

The CDR3 is CASSPATGGYGYTF. The DNA sequence reads TGCGCCAGCAGCCCTGCGACAGGGGGCTATGGCTACACCTTC. In this chain, TRBV5-1 is recombined with TRBJ1-2, with 9 bases aligning to TRBD1. CDR1 and CDR2 were assigned from the germline V gene as SGHRS and YFSETQ. Including the terminal cysteine and phenylalanine, the CDR3 comprises 14 residues. Of the read, only the CDR3 DNA is kept; its 42 bases are in frame from base 1. The V end gives up 4 bases and the J end 4 bases, leaving 5 bases in the junction not matched to a gene.